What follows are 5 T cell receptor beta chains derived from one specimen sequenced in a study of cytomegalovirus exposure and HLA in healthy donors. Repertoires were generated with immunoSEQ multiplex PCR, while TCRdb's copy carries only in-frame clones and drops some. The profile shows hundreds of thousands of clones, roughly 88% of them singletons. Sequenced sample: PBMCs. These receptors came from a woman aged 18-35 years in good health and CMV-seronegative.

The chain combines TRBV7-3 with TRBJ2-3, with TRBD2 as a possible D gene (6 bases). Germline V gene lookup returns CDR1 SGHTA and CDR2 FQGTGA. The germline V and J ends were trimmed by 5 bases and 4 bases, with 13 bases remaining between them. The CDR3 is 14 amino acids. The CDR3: CASSQAGRPDTQYF. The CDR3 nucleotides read TGTGCCAGCAGCCAGGCGGGGCGACCAGATACGCAGTATTTT.

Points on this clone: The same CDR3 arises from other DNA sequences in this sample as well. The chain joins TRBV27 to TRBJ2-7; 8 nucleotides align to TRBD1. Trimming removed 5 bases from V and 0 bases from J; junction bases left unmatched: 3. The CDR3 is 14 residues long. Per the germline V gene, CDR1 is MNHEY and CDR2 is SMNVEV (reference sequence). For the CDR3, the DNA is TGTGCCAGCAGTAGACAGGGGAGCTCCTACGAGCAGTACTTC. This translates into CASSRQGSSYEQYF.

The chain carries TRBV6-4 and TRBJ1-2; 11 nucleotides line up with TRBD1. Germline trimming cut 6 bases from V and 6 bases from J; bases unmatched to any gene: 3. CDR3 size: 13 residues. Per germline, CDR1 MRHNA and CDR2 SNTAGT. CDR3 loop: CASRGTGGDGYTF. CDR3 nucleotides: TGTGCCAGCAGGGGGACAGGGGGTGATGGCTACACCTTC.

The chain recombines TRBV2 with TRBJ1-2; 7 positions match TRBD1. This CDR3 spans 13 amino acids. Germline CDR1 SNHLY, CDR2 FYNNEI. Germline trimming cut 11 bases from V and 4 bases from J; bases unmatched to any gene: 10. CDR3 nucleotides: TGTGCCGGAGAGACAGGGATCCTCTATGGCTACACCTTC. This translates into CAGETGILYGYTF.

CDR3: CASNTLAGSSYEQYF. The CDR3 DNA sequence: TGTGCCAGCAATACTCTAGCGGGAAGCTCCTACGAGCAGTACTTC. The chain recombines TRBV14 with TRBJ2-7; 9 nucleotides line up with TRBD2. This CDR3 comprises 15 residues. Germline-derived CDR1 and CDR2 are SGHDN and FVKESK. The V and J ends lost 7 bases and 0 bases, in that order; junction bases with no gene match: 7.